This entry is about one TCR beta chain. Synthetic templates analogous to TCR were spiked into all PCRs individually. Method: immunoSEQ multiplex PCR; TCRdb's copy keeps in-frame clones and lacks some. The profile shows some 79,000 clones, 82% of them singletons. This record belongs to a study of PD-L1 blockade in urothelial cancer. As for the study in general: Researchers looked at the blood 3 weeks (second dose) and 6 weeks after treatment began. Median blood clonality was roughly 0.087, with 82,636 unique TCRs.

This TCR came from a man aged 70-80 years with urothelial cancer. The material was PBMCs, obtained around atezolizumab (anti-PD-L1) treatment.

Here the CDR3 reads CASSVGVGGDTQYF. The DNA of the CDR3 is TGTGCCAGCTCTGTGGGGGTAGGAGGGGATACGCAGTATTTT. The chain is built from TRBV5-8 and TRBJ2-3, with D tentatively TRBD2 (6 bases). This CDR3 region has 14 residues. V was cut by 7 bases and J by 6 bases, with 18 bases left in between. CDR1 and CDR2 (germline): SGHTS, YDEGEE.